This T cell receptor (beta chain) was obtained from a study of T cells after posttransplantation cyclophosphamide. Trimming pared 1 base from V and 6 bases from J, leaving 5 bases between. This CDR3 spans 12 amino acids. CDR1 SGHVS and CDR2 FQNEAQ come from the germline V gene. Sequenced by immunoSEQ multiplex PCR; TCRdb stores in-frame clones only, minus some. The sample carries 50,000 to 55,000 clones, 85% to 90% recorded once. Material for sequencing was PBMCs. The rearrangement links TRBV7-8 to TRBJ2-3; no reliable D call. The source is a man aged 25 to 40 with a blood cancer, CMV-positive, and with a related stem cell donor. The CDR3: CASSLVGDTQYF. DNA for the CDR3: TGTGCCAGCAGCTTAGTCGGGGATACGCAGTATTTT.